This TCR beta chain was sequenced in a study of cytomegalovirus exposure and HLA in healthy donors. A remark on this clone: Its specificity is not known. At one of its ends the junction is not consistent with the germline gene, which may arise from a read error.

This CDR3 region has 16 residues. CDR1 is WNHNN, CDR2 SYGVQD, per germline (reference sequence). The study ran its PCR with 60 Vbeta and 13 Jbeta primers. Sequenced by immunoSEQ multiplex PCR; TCRdb stores in-frame clones only, minus some. The table shows approximately 110,000 clones, with around 70% occurring only once. Study results and limitations: Solely CMV serostatus was available to characterize immune exposure.

V is TRBV10-1 and J is TRBJ1-6, with 8 bases aligning to TRBD1. Input material: PBMCs. The receptor's source is a woman aged 40 to 50 in good health and CMV-seropositive. The CDR3 is CASIERTGSVQSPLHF. The CDR3 DNA sequence: TGCGCCAGCATTGAGCGGACAGGGAGTGTGCAATCACCCCTCCACTTT.